This T cell receptor (beta chain) emerged from a study of graft-versus-host responses after intestinal transplantation. Overall study: Transplantation in recipients was multivisceral, liver-intestinal, or isolated intestinal. Study findings and constraints: The recipient marrow held GvH clones, and some of them showed up first in ileum or blood.

V was clipped by 2 bases and J by 1 base; unmatched bases: 3. This CDR3 spans 15 amino acids. Germline CDR1 reads MNHGY; CDR2 reads SVAAGI. The authors seeded 200,000 CFSE-labeled responder cells together with 200,000 irradiated stimulator cells tagged with violet dye. Sequencing used immunoSEQ multiplex PCR; TCRdb keeps in-frame clones, though not all of them. The sample consists of 10,000 to 15,000 clones, just under 35% of them appearing once. This clone was seen more than once but under ten times. The V and J genes are TRBV6-9 and TRBJ2-3, with 7 bases fitting TRBD2. Here the sequenced sample was alloreactive CD8+ T cells from a mixed lymphocyte reaction culture, taken before intestinal transplant. Specified subset: CFSE-low proliferating T cells sorted from roughly six-day pre-transplant mixed lymphocyte reaction (GvH or HvG direction). The TCR comes from a human patient who received an intestinal transplant. The CDR3: CASSYIAGGTDTQYF. CDR3 sequence (DNA): TGTGCCAGCAGTTATATTGCGGGAGGCACAGATACGCAGTATTTT.